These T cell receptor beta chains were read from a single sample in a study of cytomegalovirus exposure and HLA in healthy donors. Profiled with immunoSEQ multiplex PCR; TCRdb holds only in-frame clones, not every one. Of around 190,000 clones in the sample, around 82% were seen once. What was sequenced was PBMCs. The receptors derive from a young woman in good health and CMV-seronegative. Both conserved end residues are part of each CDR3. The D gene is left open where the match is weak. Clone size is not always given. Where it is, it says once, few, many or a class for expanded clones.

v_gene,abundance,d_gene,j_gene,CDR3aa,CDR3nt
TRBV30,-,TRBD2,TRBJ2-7,CAWDPGLVSEQYF,TGTGCCTGGGACCCGGGACTAGTCTCCGAGCAGTACTTC
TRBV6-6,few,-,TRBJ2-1,CASSYNLNNEQFF,TGTGCCAGCAGTTACAACTTAAACAATGAGCAGTTCTTC
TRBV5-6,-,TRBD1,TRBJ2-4,CASSLPGQGLNIQYF,TGTGCCAGCAGCTTACCCGGACAGGGGCTAAACATTCAGTACTTC
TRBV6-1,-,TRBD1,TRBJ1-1,CASDGTGRYTEAFF,TGTGCCAGTGATGGGACAGGTAGGTACACTGAAGCTTTCTTT
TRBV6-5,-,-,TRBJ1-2,CASSYSLRGGYGYTF,TGTGCCAGCAGTTATTCCCTAAGGGGCGGCTATGGCTACACCTTC
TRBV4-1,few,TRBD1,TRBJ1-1,CASSLSGTGGTEAFF,TGCGCCAGCAGCCTCTCCGGGACAGGGGGCACTGAAGCTTTCTTT
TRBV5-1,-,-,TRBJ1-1,CASSLTDNTEAFF,TGCGCCAGCAGCCTGACTGACAACACTGAAGCTTTCTTT
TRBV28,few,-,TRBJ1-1,CASSLTRGAFF,TGTGCCAGCAGTTTGACCCGGGGAGCTTTCTTT
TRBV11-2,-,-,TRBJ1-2,CASSLYSNYGYTF,TGTGCCAGCAGCTTGTACAGTAACTATGGCTACACCTTC
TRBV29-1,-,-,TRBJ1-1,CSVEIKAGTALCEAFF,TGCAGCGTTGAGATCAAAGCCGGGACTGCCTTATGTGAAGCTTTCTTT
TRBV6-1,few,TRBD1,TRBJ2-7,CAGSGTGITYEQYF,TGTGCCGGCTCCGGGACAGGGATAACCTACGAGCAGTACTTC
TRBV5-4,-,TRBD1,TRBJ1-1,CASSPGTGNTEAFF,TGTGCCAGCAGTCCCGGGACAGGGAACACTGAAGCTTTCTTT
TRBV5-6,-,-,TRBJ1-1,CASSFGVGGLEAFF,TGTGCCAGCAGCTTCGGTGTTGGGGGACTTGAAGCTTTCTTT